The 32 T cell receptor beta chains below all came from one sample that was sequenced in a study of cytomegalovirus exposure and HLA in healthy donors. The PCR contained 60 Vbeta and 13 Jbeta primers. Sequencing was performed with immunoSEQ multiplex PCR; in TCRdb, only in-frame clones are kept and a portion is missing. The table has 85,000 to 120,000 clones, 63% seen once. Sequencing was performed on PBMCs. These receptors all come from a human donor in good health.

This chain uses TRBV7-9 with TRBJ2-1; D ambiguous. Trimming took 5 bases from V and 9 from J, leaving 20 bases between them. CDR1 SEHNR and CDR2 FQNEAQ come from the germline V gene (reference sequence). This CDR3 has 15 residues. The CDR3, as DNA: TGTGCCAGCAGCCCCCGTGGCCCCCAATCCCTTGAGCAGTTCTTC. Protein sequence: CASSPRGPQSLEQFF.

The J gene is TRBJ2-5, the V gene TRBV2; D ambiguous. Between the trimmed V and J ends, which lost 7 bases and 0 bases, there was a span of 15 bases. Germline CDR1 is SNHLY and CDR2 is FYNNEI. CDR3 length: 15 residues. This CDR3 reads CASIHEQTNQETQYF. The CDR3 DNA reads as TGTGCCAGCATTCATGAACAGACGAACCAAGAGACCCAGTACTTC.

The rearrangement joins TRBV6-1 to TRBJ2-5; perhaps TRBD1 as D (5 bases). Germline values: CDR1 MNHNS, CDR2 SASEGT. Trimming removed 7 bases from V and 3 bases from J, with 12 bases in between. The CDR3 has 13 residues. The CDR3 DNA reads TGTGCCAGCACTCCCCCGACAGAAGAGACCCAGTACTTC. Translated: CASTPPTEETQYF.

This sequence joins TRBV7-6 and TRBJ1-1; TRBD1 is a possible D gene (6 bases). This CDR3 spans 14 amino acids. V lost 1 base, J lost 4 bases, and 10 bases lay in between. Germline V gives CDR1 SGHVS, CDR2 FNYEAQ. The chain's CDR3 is CASSLGGQGTEAFF. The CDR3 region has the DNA TGTGCCAGCAGCTTAGGGGGGCAGGGCACTGAAGCTTTCTTT. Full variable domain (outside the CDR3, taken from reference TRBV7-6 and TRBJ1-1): GAGVSQSPRYKVTKRGQDVALRCDPISGHVSLYWYRQALGQGPEFLTYFNYEAQQDKSGLPNDRFSAERPEGSISTLTIQRTEQRDSAMYRCASSLGGQGTEAFFGQGTRLTVV.

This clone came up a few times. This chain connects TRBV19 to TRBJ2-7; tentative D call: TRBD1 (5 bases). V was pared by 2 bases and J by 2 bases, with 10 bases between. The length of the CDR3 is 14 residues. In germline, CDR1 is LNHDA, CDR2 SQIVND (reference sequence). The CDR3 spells CASSIRGWAYEQYF. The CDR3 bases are TGTGCCAGTAGTATAAGGGGTTGGGCCTACGAGCAGTACTTC.

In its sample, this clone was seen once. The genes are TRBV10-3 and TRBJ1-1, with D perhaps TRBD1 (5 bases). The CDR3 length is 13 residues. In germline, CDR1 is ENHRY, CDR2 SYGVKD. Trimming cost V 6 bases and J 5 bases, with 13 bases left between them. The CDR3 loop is CAIRGAGLTEAFF. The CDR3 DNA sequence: TGTGCCATCAGAGGGGCTGGCTTGACTGAAGCTTTCTTT.

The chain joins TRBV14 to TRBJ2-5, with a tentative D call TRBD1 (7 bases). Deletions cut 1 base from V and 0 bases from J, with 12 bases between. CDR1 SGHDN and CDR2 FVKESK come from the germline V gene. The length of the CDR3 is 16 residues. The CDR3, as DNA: TGTGCCAGCAGCCAAGGGACAGGAGGGTACCAAGAGACCCAGTACTTC. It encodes CASSQGTGGYQETQYF.

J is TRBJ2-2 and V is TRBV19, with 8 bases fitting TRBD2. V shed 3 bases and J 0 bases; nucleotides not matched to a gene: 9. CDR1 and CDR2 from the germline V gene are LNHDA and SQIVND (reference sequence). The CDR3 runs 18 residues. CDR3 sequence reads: CASSMVLAGFANTGELFF. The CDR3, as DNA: TGTGCCAGTAGTATGGTGCTAGCGGGTTTCGCGAACACCGGGGAGCTGTTTTTT.

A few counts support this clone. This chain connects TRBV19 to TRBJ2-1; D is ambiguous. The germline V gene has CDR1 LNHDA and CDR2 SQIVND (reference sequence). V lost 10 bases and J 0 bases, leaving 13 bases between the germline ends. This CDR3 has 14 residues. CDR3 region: CATKTPSSYNEQFF. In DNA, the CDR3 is TGTGCCACCAAGACTCCGAGCTCCTACAATGAGCAGTTCTTC. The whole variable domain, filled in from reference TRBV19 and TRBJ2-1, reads DGGITQSPKYLFRKEGQNVTLSCEQNLNHDAMYWYRQDPGQGLRLIYYSQIVNDFQKGDIAEGYSVSREKKESFPLTVTSAQKNPTAFYLCATKTPSSYNEQFFGPGTRLTVL.

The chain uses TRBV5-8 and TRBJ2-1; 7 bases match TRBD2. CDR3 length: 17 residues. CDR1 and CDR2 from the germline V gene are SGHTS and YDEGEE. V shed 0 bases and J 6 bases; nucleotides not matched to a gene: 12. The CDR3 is CASSLAGASSGTNEQFF. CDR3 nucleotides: TGTGCCAGCAGCTTGGCCGGGGCGTCTAGCGGAACCAATGAGCAGTTCTTC. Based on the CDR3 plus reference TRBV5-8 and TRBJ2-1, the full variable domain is EAGVTQSPTHLIKTRGQQATLRCSPISGHTSVYWYQQALGLGLQFLLWYDEGEERNRGNFPPRFSGRQFPNYSSELNVNALELEDSALYLCASSLAGASSGTNEQFFGPGTRLTVL.

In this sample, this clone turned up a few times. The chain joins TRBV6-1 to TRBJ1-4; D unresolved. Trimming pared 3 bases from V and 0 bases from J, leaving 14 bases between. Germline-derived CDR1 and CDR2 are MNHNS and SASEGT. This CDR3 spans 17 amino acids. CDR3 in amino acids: CASSDRGGGTTNEKLFF. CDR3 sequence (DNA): TGTGCCAGCAGTGATCGAGGAGGCGGCACAACTAATGAAAAACTGTTTTTT.

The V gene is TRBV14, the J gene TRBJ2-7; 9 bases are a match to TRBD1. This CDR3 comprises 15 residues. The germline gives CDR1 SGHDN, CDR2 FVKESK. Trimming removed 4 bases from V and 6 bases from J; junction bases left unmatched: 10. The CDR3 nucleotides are TGTGCCAGCAGCCCGAGTCTGGGACAGGGCCCCGAGCAGTACTTC. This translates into CASSPSLGQGPEQYF.

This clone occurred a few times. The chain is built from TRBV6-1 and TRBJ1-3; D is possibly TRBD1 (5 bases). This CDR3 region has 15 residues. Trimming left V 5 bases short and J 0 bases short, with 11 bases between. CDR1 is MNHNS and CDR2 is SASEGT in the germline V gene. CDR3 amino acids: CASSQQEASGNTIYF. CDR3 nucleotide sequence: TGTGCCAGCAGTCAACAGGAAGCCTCTGGAAACACCATATATTTT.

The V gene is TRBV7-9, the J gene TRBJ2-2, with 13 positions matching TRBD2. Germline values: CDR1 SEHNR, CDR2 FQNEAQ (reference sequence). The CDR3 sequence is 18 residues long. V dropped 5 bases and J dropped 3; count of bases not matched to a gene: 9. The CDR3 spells CASSPWTSGSVDTGELFF. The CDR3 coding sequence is TGTGCCAGCAGCCCCTGGACTAGCGGGAGTGTAGACACCGGGGAGCTGTTTTTT.

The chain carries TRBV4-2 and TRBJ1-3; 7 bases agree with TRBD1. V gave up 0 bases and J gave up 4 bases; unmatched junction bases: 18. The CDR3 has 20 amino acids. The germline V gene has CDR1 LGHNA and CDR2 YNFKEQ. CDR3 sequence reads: CASSQEAGTVDTPDGNTIYF. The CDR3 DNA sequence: TGTGCCAGCAGCCAAGAGGCGGGGACAGTCGATACCCCGGACGGAAACACCATATATTTT.

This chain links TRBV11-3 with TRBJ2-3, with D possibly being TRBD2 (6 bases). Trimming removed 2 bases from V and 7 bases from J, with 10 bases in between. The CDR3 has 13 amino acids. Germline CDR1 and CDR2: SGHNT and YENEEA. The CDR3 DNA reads TGTGCCAGCAGCTTATCGGGAGTGAATACGCAGTATTTT. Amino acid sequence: CASSLSGVNTQYF.

Here the CDR3 reads CASSPPGAYQETQYF. CDR3 coding DNA: TGTGCCAGCTCACCACCGGGCGCGTACCAAGAGACCCAGTACTTC. The J gene is TRBJ2-5, the V gene TRBV18; D is ambiguous. V lost 0 bases and J 0 bases, leaving 8 bases between the germline ends. Germline assignment: CDR1 KGHSH and CDR2 LQKENI. The CDR3 extends over 15 amino acids.

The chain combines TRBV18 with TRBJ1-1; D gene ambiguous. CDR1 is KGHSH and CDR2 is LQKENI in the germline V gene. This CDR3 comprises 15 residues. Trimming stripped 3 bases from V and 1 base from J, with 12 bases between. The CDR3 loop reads CASSPLVQTNTEAFF. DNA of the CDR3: TGTGCCAGCTCACCCTTGGTACAGACGAACACTGAAGCTTTCTTT. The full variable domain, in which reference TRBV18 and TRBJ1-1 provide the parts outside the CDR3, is NAGVMQNPRHLVRRRGQEARLRCSPMKGHSHVYWYRQLPEEGLKFMVYLQKENIIDESGMPKERFSAEFPKEGPSILRIQQVVRGDSAAYFCASSPLVQTNTEAFFGQGTRLTVV.

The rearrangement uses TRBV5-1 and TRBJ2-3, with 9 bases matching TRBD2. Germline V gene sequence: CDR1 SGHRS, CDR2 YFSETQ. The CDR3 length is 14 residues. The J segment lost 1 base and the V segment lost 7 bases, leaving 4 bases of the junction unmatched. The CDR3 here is CASSWTSGTDTQYF. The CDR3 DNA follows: TGCGCCAGCTCTTGGACTAGCGGCACAGATACGCAGTATTTT.

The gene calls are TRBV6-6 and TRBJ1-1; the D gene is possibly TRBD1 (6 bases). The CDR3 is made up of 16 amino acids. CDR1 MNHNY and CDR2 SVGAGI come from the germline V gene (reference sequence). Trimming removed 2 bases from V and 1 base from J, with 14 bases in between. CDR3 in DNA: TGTGCCAGCAGTTACACTACAGGGTGGGCGAACACTGAAGCTTTCTTT. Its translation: CASSYTTGWANTEAFF.

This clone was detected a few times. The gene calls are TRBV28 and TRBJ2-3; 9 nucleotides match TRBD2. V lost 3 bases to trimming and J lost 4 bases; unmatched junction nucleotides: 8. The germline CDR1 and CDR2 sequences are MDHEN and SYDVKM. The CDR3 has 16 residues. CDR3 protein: CASSFRGLARADTQYF. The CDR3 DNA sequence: TGTGCCAGCAGTTTCCGGGGACTAGCAAGGGCAGATACGCAGTATTTT.

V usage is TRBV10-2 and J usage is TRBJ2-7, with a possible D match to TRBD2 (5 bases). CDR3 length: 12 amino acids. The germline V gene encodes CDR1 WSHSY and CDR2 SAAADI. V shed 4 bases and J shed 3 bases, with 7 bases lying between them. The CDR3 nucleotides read TGCGCCAGCAGTGTGGGAGACTACGAGCAGTACTTC. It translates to CASSVGDYEQYF.

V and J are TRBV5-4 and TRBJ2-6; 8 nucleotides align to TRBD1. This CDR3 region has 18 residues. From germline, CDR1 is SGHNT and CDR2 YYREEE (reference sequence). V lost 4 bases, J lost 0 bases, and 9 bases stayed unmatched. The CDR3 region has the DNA TGTGCCAGCAGCCTAGTGCAGGGGGCGGTCTCTGGGGCCAACGTCCTGACTTTC. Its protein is CASSLVQGAVSGANVLTF.

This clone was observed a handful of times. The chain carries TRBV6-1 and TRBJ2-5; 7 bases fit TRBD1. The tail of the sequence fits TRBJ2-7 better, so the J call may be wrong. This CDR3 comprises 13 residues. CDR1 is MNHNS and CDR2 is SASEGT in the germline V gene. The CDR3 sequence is CASHRDSSYEQYF. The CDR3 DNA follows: TGTGCCAGCCACCGGGACAGCTCCTACGAGCAGTACTTC.

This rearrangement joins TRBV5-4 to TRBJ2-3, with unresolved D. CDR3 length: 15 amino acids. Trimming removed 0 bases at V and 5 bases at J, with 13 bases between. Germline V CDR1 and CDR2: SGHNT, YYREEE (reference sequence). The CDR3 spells CASSLEESIGDTQYF. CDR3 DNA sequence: TGTGCCAGCAGCTTGGAAGAGTCCATTGGAGATACGCAGTATTTT.

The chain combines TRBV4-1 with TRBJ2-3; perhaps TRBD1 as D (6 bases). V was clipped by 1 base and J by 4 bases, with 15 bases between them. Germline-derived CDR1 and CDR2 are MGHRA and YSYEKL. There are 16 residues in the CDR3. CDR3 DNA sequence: TGCGCCAGCAGCCAAGTTTCAGGGGCCGAGGCAGATACGCAGTATTTT. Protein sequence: CASSQVSGAEADTQYF.

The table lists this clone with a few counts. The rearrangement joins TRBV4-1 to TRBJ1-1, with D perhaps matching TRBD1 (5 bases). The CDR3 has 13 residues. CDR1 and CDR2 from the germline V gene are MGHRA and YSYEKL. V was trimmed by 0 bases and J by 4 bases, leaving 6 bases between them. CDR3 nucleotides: TGCGCCAGCAGCCAAGACCAGGGCACTGAAGCTTTCTTT. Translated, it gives CASSQDQGTEAFF.

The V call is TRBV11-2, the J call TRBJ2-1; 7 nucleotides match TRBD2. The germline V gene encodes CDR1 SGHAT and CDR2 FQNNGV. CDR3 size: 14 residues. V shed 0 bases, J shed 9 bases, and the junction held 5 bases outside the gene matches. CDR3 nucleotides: TGTGCCAGCAGCTTAGAGGGGGGGGTGGGTGAGCAGTTCTTC. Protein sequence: CASSLEGGVGEQFF.

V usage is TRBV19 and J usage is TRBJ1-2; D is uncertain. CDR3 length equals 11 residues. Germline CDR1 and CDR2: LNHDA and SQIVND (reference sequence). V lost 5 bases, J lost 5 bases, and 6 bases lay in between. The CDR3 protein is CASSERYGYTF. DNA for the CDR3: TGTGCCAGTAGTGAGAGGTATGGCTACACCTTC.

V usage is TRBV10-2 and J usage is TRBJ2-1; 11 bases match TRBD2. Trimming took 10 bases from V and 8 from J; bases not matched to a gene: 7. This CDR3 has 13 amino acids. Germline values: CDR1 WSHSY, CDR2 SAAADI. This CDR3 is CATTSGSNHEQFF. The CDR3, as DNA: TGCGCCACCACTAGCGGGAGTAACCATGAGCAGTTCTTC.

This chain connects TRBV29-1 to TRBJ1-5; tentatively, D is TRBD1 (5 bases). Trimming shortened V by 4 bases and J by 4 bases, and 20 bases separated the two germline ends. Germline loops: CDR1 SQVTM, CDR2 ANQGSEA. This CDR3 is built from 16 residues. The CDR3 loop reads CSVGFGQGVGNQPQHF. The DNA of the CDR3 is TGCAGCGTTGGATTCGGACAAGGAGTTGGGAATCAGCCCCAGCATTTT.

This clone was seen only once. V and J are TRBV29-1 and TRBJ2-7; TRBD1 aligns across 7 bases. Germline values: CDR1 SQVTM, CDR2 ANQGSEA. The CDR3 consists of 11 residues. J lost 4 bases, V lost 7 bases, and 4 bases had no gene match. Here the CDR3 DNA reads TGCAGCGCCACGACAGGGTACGAGCAGTACTTC. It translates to CSATTGYEQYF.